Only a few counts were recorded for the clone carrying this T cell receptor (beta chain). Its specificity is not known. V was shortened by 5 bases and J by 10 bases, with 21 bases between the two germline ends. The CDR3 is 16 amino acids. This sample was included in a study of T cells in Graves' hyperthyroidism and ophthalmopathy. Study-level findings and limits: Model-based prediction identified ophthalmopathy a median around 6.7 months prior to its onset. Separation of ophthalmopathy from stable hyperthyroidism was achieved by a 13 V-J model.

The CDR3 regions of TCR beta were amplified from RNA transcripts. The primer set for the first-round RT-PCR of the TCR CDR3 was HTBI. TCRdb used MiXCR to reprocess the multiplex PCR reads, holding one entry per CDR3 protein. The table records hundreds of thousands of distinct CDR3 sequences, 15% to 20% of them present only once. Uncontrolled infections, other autoimmune diseases, pregnancy or lactation led to exclusion of patients. From around 11 ml of fresh peripheral blood, PBMCs were isolated. The TCR was taken from a man between 40 and 49 years old with Graves' ophthalmopathy. The chain recombines TRBV12-3 or TRBV12-4 with TRBJ1-6; D perhaps matches TRBD1 (6 bases). Source material: blood. Written as DNA, the CDR3 is TGTGCCAGCAGTCCGGACACGCATGGGGGCAGATCACCCCTCCACTTT. Its translation: CASSPDTHGGRSPLHF.